This T cell receptor (beta chain) originates from a study of blood T cell repertoires in COVID-19 (dated by TCRdb to the early 2020s). About the full investigation: Samples from collaborators originated in the United States, Italy and Spain and spanned both the acute and convalescent phases of COVID-19. The material from the prospective study consisted of cDNA or gDNA derived from T cells, B-cell-depleted T cells, or PBMCs. Subjects who had been exposed to COVID-19, were actively infected with it, or had recovered from it provided the deeply sampled blood TCRbeta repertoires that made up the dataset. The repertoires were made available in a free public database intended to serve as a resource for research on the immune response to SARS-CoV-2. The samples were drawn from two sources: the first 160 participants of the ongoing ImmuneRACE study, and 950 to 1,500 subjects contributed by 6 global collaborators. A de-identified subject ID, COVID-19 status, age in years and sex were almost always included in the sample metadata. Where available, HLA class I and class II types were obtained from metadata supplied by the sample provider rather than from assay-based typing. Points the paper makes about the study in general: Clinical and demographic metadata were provided uncurated, with the amount varying by source and participant.

Spanning cysteine to phenylalanine, the CDR3 consists of 15 amino acids. The DNA shown is the 45-base CDR3, in frame from base 1. Germline trimming amounts to 5 bases on V and 7 bases on J, with 9 as the count of junction bases outside the gene matches. The CDR1 and CDR2 encoded by the germline V gene are SGHVS and FNYEAQ. Comment on this clone: The specificity of this receptor is unknown. Base quality data are lacking; no much larger clone is found one base away.

At one collaborating source in Seattle, patients were enrolled during active infection and were followed longitudinally through the course of disease. Each collaborating institution followed its own protocols to collect whole blood in K2EDTA tubes. Collaborator samples were shipped for TCRbeta analysis as frozen whole blood, isolated PBMCs, or DNA extracted from either sample type. TCRbeta CDR3 regions were amplified from genomic DNA by means of the immunoSEQ Assay, a bias-controlled multiplex PCR. As for the original processing: The number of nucleated cells in each sample was estimated by amplification of reference gene primers within the assay. To quantify the absolute abundance of each unique TCRbeta CDR3 rearrangement, sequence reads were collapsed and filtered. Productive Simpson clonality was computed per sample as the square root of Simpson's diversity index over productive rearrangements. TCRdb mirrors the immuneACCESS table, restricted to in-frame sequences. Some clones are absent from its copies; in checked studies, under half trace to an unresolved V gene, and the reason for the others is unknown. That table furnishes V, J and clone size, whereas the DNA furnished D and trimming. This sample holds 150,000 to 200,000 clones; around 79% were observed only once. Of the sample, over 5% is held by the ten largest clones.

Input material: peripheral blood. The rearrangement combines TRBV7-6 with TRBJ2-2; 8 central nucleotides agree with TRBD2. This receptor was identified in a woman aged 40 to 49 with COVID-19, enrolled during active disease. The CDR3 reads CASSTNGGADGELFF. The nucleotides read TGTGCCAGCAGCACCAACGGGGGGGCAGACGGGGAGCTGTTTTTT.